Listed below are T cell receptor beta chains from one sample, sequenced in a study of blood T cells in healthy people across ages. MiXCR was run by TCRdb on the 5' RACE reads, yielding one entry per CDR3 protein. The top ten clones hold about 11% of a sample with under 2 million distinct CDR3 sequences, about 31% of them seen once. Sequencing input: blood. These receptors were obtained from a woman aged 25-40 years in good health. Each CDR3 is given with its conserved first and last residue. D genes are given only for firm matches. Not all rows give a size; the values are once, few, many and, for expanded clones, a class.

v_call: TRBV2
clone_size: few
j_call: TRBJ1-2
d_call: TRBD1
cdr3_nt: TGTGCCAGCAGTGGACGGACAGGAAGCGATGGCTACACCTTC
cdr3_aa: CASSGRTGSDGYTF

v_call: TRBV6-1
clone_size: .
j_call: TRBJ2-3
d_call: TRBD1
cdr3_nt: TGTGCCAGCAGTCGTGACAGGGCAAGCACAGATACGCAGTATTTT
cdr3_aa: CASSRDRASTDTQYF

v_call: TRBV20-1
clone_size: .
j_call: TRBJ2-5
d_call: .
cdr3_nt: TGCAGTGCACAGAGTGGGCCGGATGAGCAGTACTTC
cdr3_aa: CSAQSGPDEQYF

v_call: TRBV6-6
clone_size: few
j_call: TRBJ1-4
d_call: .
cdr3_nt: TGTGCCAGCAGTTCAACTAATGAAAAACTGTTTTTT
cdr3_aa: CASSSTNEKLFF

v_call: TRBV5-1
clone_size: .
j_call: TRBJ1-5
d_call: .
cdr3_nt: TGCGCCAGCAGCTTGGGGCCGACCGCCGTGATGAATCAGCCCCAGCATTTT
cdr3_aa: CASSLGPTAVMNQPQHF

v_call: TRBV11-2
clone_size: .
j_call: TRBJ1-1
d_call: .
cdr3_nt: TGTGCCAGCAGCTCCGGTATCATGAACACTGAAGCTTTCTTT
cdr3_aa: CASSSGIMNTEAFF

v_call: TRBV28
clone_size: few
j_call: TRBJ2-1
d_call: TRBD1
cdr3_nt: TGTGCCAGCAGTTTCCCGGGACAGGGGTCCAATGAGCAGTTCTTC
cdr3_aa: CASSFPGQGSNEQFF

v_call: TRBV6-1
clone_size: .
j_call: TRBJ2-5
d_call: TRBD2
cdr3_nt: TGTGCCAGCAGTGCGGGACTAGCGCTACAAGAGACCCAGTACTTC
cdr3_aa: CASSAGLALQETQYF

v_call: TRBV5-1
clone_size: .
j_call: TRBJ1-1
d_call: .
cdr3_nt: TGCGCCAGCAGGGTGGGTGCCGAGAACACTGAAGCTTTCTTT
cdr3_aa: CASRVGAENTEAFF

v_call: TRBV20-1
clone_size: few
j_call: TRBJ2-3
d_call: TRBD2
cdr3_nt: TGCAGTGCTAGAGCCAGCGGGGGCTTCACAGATACGCAGTATTTT
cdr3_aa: CSARASGGFTDTQYF

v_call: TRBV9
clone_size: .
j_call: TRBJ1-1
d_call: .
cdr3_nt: TGTGCCAGCACCGCGGGGCCCCTGAACACTGAAGCTTTCTTT
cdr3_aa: CASTAGPLNTEAFF

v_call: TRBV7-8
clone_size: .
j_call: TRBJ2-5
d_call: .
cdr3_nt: TGTGCCAGCTTGTCCCGGGCCCGTCAAGAGACCCAGTACTTC
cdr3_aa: CASLSRARQETQYF

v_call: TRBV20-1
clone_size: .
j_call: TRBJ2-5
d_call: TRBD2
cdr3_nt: TGCAGTGCCCCCCCCGCGGGGGGTAAAGAGACCCAGTACTTC
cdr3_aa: CSAPPAGGKETQYF

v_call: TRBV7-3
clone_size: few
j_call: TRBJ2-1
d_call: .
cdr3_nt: TGTGCCAGCAGCTTAATGCCAGGGAATGAGCGGTTCTTC
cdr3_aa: CASSLMPGNERFF

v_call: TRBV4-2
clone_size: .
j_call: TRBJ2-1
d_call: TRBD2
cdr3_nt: TGTGCCAGCAGCCAAGATCTTCGGGAGGGTGAGCAGTTCTTC
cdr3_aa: CASSQDLREGEQFF

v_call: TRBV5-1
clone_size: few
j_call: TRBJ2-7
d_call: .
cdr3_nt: TGCGCCAGCAGCAAACTCGGTTACGAGCAGTACTTC
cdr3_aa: CASSKLGYEQYF

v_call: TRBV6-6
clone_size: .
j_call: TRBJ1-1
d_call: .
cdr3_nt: TGTGCCAGCAGTTACGAAATAAGACACGAAGCTTTCTTT
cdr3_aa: CASSYEIRHEAFF

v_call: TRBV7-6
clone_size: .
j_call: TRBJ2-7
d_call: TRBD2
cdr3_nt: TGTGCCAGCAGCTTGGGACTAGATGGGCGAGGTGAGCAGTACTTC
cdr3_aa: CASSLGLDGRGEQYF

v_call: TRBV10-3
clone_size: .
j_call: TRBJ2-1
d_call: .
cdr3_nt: TGTGCCATCAGTGAGTCGAATCCGAGGTCCTACAATGAGCAGTTCTTC
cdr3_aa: CAISESNPRSYNEQFF

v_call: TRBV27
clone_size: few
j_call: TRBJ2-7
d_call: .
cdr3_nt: TGTGCCAGCATGCGTTCGGGCGGTTCCTACGAGCAGTACTTC
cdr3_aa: CASMRSGGSYEQYF

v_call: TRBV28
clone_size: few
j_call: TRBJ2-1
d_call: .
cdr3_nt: TGTGCCAGCAGACTAGTCGAGGGCCTCTACAATGAGCAGTTCTTC
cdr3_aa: CASRLVEGLYNEQFF

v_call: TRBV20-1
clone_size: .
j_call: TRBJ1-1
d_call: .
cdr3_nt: TGCAGTGCGGTCGGGGTAGAGTCCACTGAAGCTTTCTTT
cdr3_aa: CSAVGVESTEAFF